The 32 T cell receptor beta chains given below trace back to one sample, sequenced in a study of CD8+ T cells in alopecia areata. Noted treatment: oral pan-JAK inhibitor, 5-10 mg twice daily. Sequencing used cDNA as its template, made by extracting RNA and reverse transcribing it. TCRdb keeps only in-frame clones here, not all; method: immunoSEQ multiplex PCR. The profile shows approximately 210,000 clones, around three fifths of them singletons. The material was CD4+ T cells sorted from blood, obtained at week 4, from a patient treated with tofacitinib. The receptor source for this set is a human donor with alopecia areata.

The chain combines TRBV23-1 with TRBJ1-1; perhaps TRBD1 as D (6 bases). TRBV23-1 is an ORF, with its function uncertain. The CDR3 has 13 residues. The V gene lost 11 bases and the J gene lost 1 base, with 14 bases spanning the gap. In DNA form, the CDR3 reads TGCGCCCCCCCGGGACACAGGAACACTGAAGCTTTCTTT. Translation gives CAPPGHRNTEAFF.

In DNA form, the CDR3 reads TGTGCCTGGAGTGTCTGGACAGGGGCCGGGGGCACTGAAGCTTTCTTT. Residues: CAWSVWTGAGGTEAFF. The chain couples TRBV30 to TRBJ1-1; TRBD1 agrees at 9 bases. V shed 0 bases and J 4 bases; nucleotides not matched to a gene: 9. This CDR3 region has 16 residues. Germline CDR1 GTSNPN, CDR2 SVGIG (reference sequence).

V is TRBV27 and J is TRBJ2-1; perhaps D is TRBD1 or TRBD2 (5 bases each). Looked up from germline, CDR1 is MNHEY and CDR2 is SMNVEV (reference sequence). Deletions cut 7 bases from V and 9 bases from J, with 28 bases between. The CDR3 sequence is 17 residues long. The CDR3 bases are TGTGCCAGCAAACCCAGGGCATTTTTGAGCCTGGGGAGTGAGCAGTTCTTC. The encoded protein is CASKPRAFLSLGSEQFF.

The table lists this clone with a few counts. This sequence joins TRBV5-1 and TRBJ2-3; weak D call: TRBD2 (5 bases). The V end lost 4 bases, the J end lost 2 bases, and 14 bases lay between the germline ends. The CDR3 is 15 amino acids. Germline values: CDR1 SGHRS, CDR2 YFSETQ. This CDR3 reads CASSGTGYFTDTQYF. CDR3 in DNA: TGCGCCAGCAGCGGCACGGGGTACTTCACAGATACGCAGTATTTT.

The rearrangement joins TRBV5-1 to TRBJ1-1, with D possibly matching TRBD1 (6 bases). The CDR3 has 18 amino acids. V shed 4 bases and J shed 3 bases, with 25 bases lying between them. The germline CDR1 and CDR2 sequences are SGHRS and YFSETQ. Here the CDR3 DNA reads TGCGCCAGCAGCCCCAAACAACCGGGACTGGGGGCGGACACTGAAGCTTTCTTT. As protein: CASSPKQPGLGADTEAFF.

This chain connects TRBV6-5 to TRBJ2-3; TRBD1 matches 7 bases. Germline V gene data show CDR1 as MNHEY and CDR2 as SVGAGI. The ends lost 2 bases at V and 0 bases at J; junction bases unmatched: 2. CDR3 length equals 15 residues. The CDR3 region is CASSYRGLSTDTQYF. In DNA form, the CDR3 reads TGTGCCAGCAGTTACAGGGGGCTTAGCACAGATACGCAGTATTTT.

The chain links TRBV4-2 to TRBJ1-6; tentatively, D is TRBD1 (6 bases). Germline CDR1 and CDR2: LGHNA and YNFKEQ. The CDR3 has 14 amino acids. V was shortened by 0 bases and J by 7 bases, with 7 bases between the two germline ends. For the CDR3, the DNA is TGTGCCAGCAGCCAAGAAACAGGGAATTCACCCCTCCACTTT. Translation: CASSQETGNSPLHF.

This rearrangement joins TRBV9 to TRBJ1-1; no reliable D call. The V end was cut by 0 bases, the J end by 0 bases, with 6 bases between. This CDR3 comprises 14 residues. Germline lookup yields CDR1 SGDLS and CDR2 YYNGEE. DNA for the CDR3: TGTGCCAGCAGCGTAGGGGTGGTGAACACTGAAGCTTTCTTT. It encodes CASSVGVVNTEAFF.

The chain employs TRBV2 and TRBJ2-4; D uncertain. In germline, CDR1 is SNHLY, CDR2 FYNNEI. The germline V and J ends were trimmed by 7 bases and 1 base, with 11 bases remaining between them. The CDR3 has 14 amino acids. DNA of the CDR3: TGTGCCAGCACCCGATACGAGGCCAAAAACATTCAGTACTTC. It encodes CASTRYEAKNIQYF. The variable domain in full, completed from reference TRBV2 and TRBJ2-4, reads EPEVTQTPSHQVTQMGQEVILRCVPISNHLYFYWYRQILGQKVEFLVSFYNNEISEKSEIFDDQFSVERPDGSNFTLKIRSTKLEDSAMYFCASTRYEAKNIQYFGAGTRLSVL.

V and J are TRBV10-3 and TRBJ2-1, with 9 bases fitting TRBD1. CDR3 length: 15 amino acids. The V gene's germline CDR1 is ENHRY and CDR2 SYGVKD. J was trimmed by 7 bases and V by 1 base; bases with no gene match: 5. CDR3 sequence reads: CAISEWTGVLNEQFF. The DNA for the CDR3 is TGTGCCATCAGTGAGTGGACAGGGGTGTTAAATGAGCAGTTCTTC.

The V and J genes are TRBV11-2 and TRBJ2-7; D is unresolved. The CDR3 has 11 amino acids. Per germline, CDR1 SGHAT and CDR2 FQNNGV. V was clipped by 4 bases and J by 4 bases, with 5 bases between them. The CDR3 region has the DNA TGTGCCAGCAGCTCTATTTACGAGCAGTACTTC. This translates into CASSSIYEQYF.

The genes are TRBV7-6 and TRBJ1-1; TRBD1 aligns across 8 bases. This CDR3 has 15 amino acids. V dropped 5 bases and J dropped 5; count of bases not matched to a gene: 10. The germline V gene encodes CDR1 SGHVS and CDR2 FNYEAQ. In DNA form, the CDR3 reads TGTGCCAGCAGCGCGGACAGGGTGGGGAATACTGAAGCTTTCTTT. Translating gives CASSADRVGNTEAFF. The whole variable domain, remainder taken from reference TRBV7-6 and TRBJ1-1, is GAGVSQSPRYKVTKRGQDVALRCDPISGHVSLYWYRQALGQGPEFLTYFNYEAQQDKSGLPNDRFSAERPEGSISTLTIQRTEQRDSAMYRCASSADRVGNTEAFFGQGTRLTVV.

The chain employs TRBV10-3 and TRBJ1-4, with D possibly matching TRBD1 (6 bases). Germline-derived CDR1 and CDR2 are ENHRY and SYGVKD. V lost 3 bases and J lost 4, with 12 bases in between. The CDR3 sequence is 15 residues long. CDR3 amino acids: CAISEGGTNNEKLFF. DNA of the CDR3: TGTGCCATCAGTGAAGGAGGGACAAATAATGAAAAACTGTTTTTT.

The CDR3 nucleotides read TGTGCCAGCAGTGAATCGGCTAGCAATCAGCCCCAGCATTTT. It specifies CASSESASNQPQHF. This chain links TRBV6-5 with TRBJ1-5, with D unclear. V lost 5 bases to trimming and J lost 0 bases, with 8 bases between them. Germline values: CDR1 MNHEY, CDR2 SVGAGI. The CDR3 covers 14 residues.

The J gene is TRBJ2-5, the V gene TRBV11-2; D is uncertain. The CDR3 has 12 residues. The V gene lost 0 bases and the J gene lost 7 bases, with 6 bases spanning the gap. From germline, CDR1 is SGHAT and CDR2 FQNNGV. CDR3 sequence reads: CASSLDLGTQYF. CDR3 nucleotide sequence: TGTGCCAGCAGCTTAGATCTGGGGACCCAGTACTTC.

In this sample, this clone turned up a few times. The DNA for the CDR3 is TGTGCCAGCCGGACATTCCACGAGCAGTACTTC. Its protein is CASRTFHEQYF. The V and J genes are TRBV27 and TRBJ2-7; possibly TRBD1 for D (5 bases). The V and J ends lost 8 bases and 5 bases respectively, with 10 bases between them. CDR3 length: 11 residues. Germline V CDR1 and CDR2: MNHEY, SMNVEV (reference sequence).

This clone was seen only once. The rearrangement joins TRBV5-6 to TRBJ2-7; D remains ambiguous. Germline V gene lookup returns CDR1 SGHDT and CDR2 YYEEEE. CDR3 length equals 13 residues. Trimming pared 4 bases from V and 3 bases from J, leaving 11 bases between. The CDR3: CASSRGRIYEQYF. CDR3 DNA: TGTGCCAGCAGCCGAGGACGGATCTACGAGCAGTACTTC.

The V call is TRBV7-2, the J call TRBJ1-5, with D perhaps matching TRBD1 (6 bases). The CDR3 is 14 amino acids. In germline, CDR1 is SGHTA, CDR2 FQGNSA. The V end was cut by 2 bases, the J end by 4 bases, with 9 bases between. This chain's CDR3 is CASSLTGHNQPQHF. As DNA, the CDR3 is TGTGCCAGCAGCTTAACAGGGCATAATCAGCCCCAGCATTTT.

V usage is TRBV30 and J usage is TRBJ1-1; perhaps TRBD1 as D (5 bases). Germline CDR1 and CDR2: GTSNPN and SVGIG (reference sequence). With 2 bases removed from V and 4 bases from J, the gap between germline ends came to 8 bases. The CDR3 totals 12 residues. This CDR3 reads CAWSLGVTEAFF. CDR3 DNA sequence: TGTGCCTGGAGTCTGGGGGTCACTGAAGCTTTCTTT.

This clone was seen just once. V and J are TRBV7-2 and TRBJ1-6, with a tentative D call TRBD1 (5 bases). Germline V lookup: CDR1 SGHTA, CDR2 FQGNSA. V was cut by 1 base and J by 10 bases, with 11 bases left in between. CDR3 length: 14 residues. This CDR3 reads CASSLGQGESPLHF. CDR3 DNA sequence: TGTGCCAGCAGCTTAGGGCAGGGCGAATCACCCCTCCACTTT.

The chain is built from TRBV5-4 and TRBJ1-2, with 7 bases that match TRBD1. Unmatched junction bases numbered 4, after V lost 4 bases and J lost 4 bases. The germline V gene encodes CDR1 SGHNT and CDR2 YYREEE (reference sequence). This CDR3 has 13 residues. DNA for the CDR3: TGTGCCAGCAGCAACAGGGGTAGCTATGGCTACACCTTC. It yields the protein CASSNRGSYGYTF. The complete variable domain, with remaining parts taken from reference TRBV5-4 and TRBJ1-2, reads ETGVTQSPTHLIKTRGQQVTLRCSSQSGHNTVSWYQQALGQGPQFIFQYYREEENGRGNFPPRFSGLQFPNYSSELNVNALELDDSALYLCASSNRGSYGYTFGSGTRLTVV.

The J gene is TRBJ1-1, the V gene TRBV9, with D hard to call. V was shortened by 0 bases and J by 1 base, with 4 bases between the two germline ends. This CDR3 has 13 residues. CDR1 SGDLS and CDR2 YYNGEE come from the germline V gene. The CDR3: CASSVEQNTEAFF. The CDR3 DNA reads TGTGCCAGCAGCGTAGAACAGAACACTGAAGCTTTCTTT.

A few counts support this clone. The chain joins TRBV15 to TRBJ1-4; tentatively, D is TRBD1 (5 bases). Trimming shortened V by 0 bases and J by 0 bases, and 8 bases separated the two germline ends. The CDR3 is 16 residues long. The germline V gene has CDR1 LNHNV and CDR2 YYDKDF (reference sequence). The CDR3: CATSRDKTATNEKLFF. The CDR3 DNA reads as TGTGCCACCAGCAGAGATAAGACAGCAACTAATGAAAAACTGTTTTTT. Combining the CDR3 with reference TRBV15 and TRBJ1-4 gives the whole variable domain DAMVIQNPRYQVTQFGKPVTLSCSQTLNHNVMYWYQQKSSQAPKLLFHYYDKDFNNEADTPDNFQSRRPNTSFCFLDIRSPGLGDTAMYLCATSRDKTATNEKLFFGSGTQLSVL.

The V call is TRBV15, the J call TRBJ2-5; TRBD2 aligns across 12 bases. After removal of 1 base from V and 3 bases from J, the junction contained 15 bases not matched to a gene. The CDR3 sequence is 20 residues long. Germline V gene data show CDR1 as LNHNV and CDR2 as YYDKDF (reference sequence). This CDR3 is CATSRVGRGLLAGGKETQYF. CDR3 DNA sequence: TGTGCCACCAGCAGAGTGGGGAGGGGACTACTAGCGGGGGGTAAAGAGACCCAGTACTTC.

The chain links TRBV5-5 to TRBJ2-1; D might be TRBD1 or TRBD2, each matching 5 bases. Trimming removed 4 bases at V and 5 bases at J, with 10 bases between. This CDR3 spans 13 amino acids. In germline, CDR1 is SGHKS, CDR2 YYEKEE (reference sequence). The CDR3 reads CASSPGPDNEQFF. The CDR3 DNA reads as TGTGCCAGCAGCCCGGGGCCGGACAATGAGCAGTTCTTC. Variable domain in full (rest from reference TRBV5-5 and TRBJ2-1): DAGVTQSPTHLIKTRGQQVTLRCSPISGHKSVSWYQQVLGQGPQFIFQYYEKEERGRGNFPDRFSARQFPNYSSELNVNALLLGDSALYLCASSPGPDNEQFFGPGTRLTVL.

V usage is TRBV5-1 and J usage is TRBJ2-5; 10 nucleotides match TRBD1. This CDR3 has 15 residues. V was pared by 3 bases and J by 3 bases, with 5 bases of the junction left unmatched. Germline values: CDR1 SGHRS, CDR2 YFSETQ. In nucleotides, the CDR3 is TGCGCCAGCAGCTCAACCGGGACAGGGGAAGAGACCCAGTACTTC. Translation: CASSSTGTGEETQYF.

The chain is built from TRBV29-1 and TRBJ2-1, with 9 bases lining up with TRBD2. Germline CDR1 and CDR2: SQVTM and ANQGSEA. The CDR3 extends over 11 amino acids. The V segment lost 3 bases and the J segment 14 bases; nucleotides outside the gene matches: 5. CDR3 DNA: TGCAGCGTTGACGCGGGGGGGCCCAAGTTCTTC. It is translated as CSVDAGGPKFF.

The V call is TRBV10-3, the J call TRBJ2-7; 8 positions agree with TRBD1. The CDR3 is made up of 15 amino acids. The germline gives CDR1 ENHRY, CDR2 SYGVKD. V gave up 4 bases and J gave up 2 bases; unmatched junction bases: 7. CDR3 loop: CAISGSGGATYEQYF. Here the CDR3 DNA reads TGTGCCATCAGTGGGTCAGGGGGCGCAACCTACGAGCAGTACTTC.

Only a few counts were recorded for this clone. The chain links TRBV29-1 to TRBJ2-5; no reliable D call. The CDR3 runs 12 residues. The ends were cut back, 7 bases at V and 5 bases at J, with 14 bases in the middle. CDR1 is SQVTM, CDR2 ANQGSEA, per germline. The CDR3 nucleotides are TGCAGCGGCCCCTGGATTTGGGAGACCCAGTACTTC. Translating gives CSGPWIWETQYF.

The chain employs TRBV20-1 and TRBJ1-2; D not resolved. This CDR3 is built from 11 residues. Germline-derived CDR1 and CDR2 are DFQATT and SNEGSKA (reference sequence). V was shortened by 6 bases and J by 4 bases, with 9 bases between the two germline ends. CDR3 nucleotide sequence: TGCAGTGCCATAGACGGCTATGGCTACACCTTC. Encoded protein: CSAIDGYGYTF.

The V and J genes are TRBV30 and TRBJ2-1; no firm D call. The CDR3 covers 13 residues. The V end was cut by 3 bases, the J end by 4 bases, with 10 bases between. In germline, CDR1 is GTSNPN, CDR2 SVGIG (reference sequence). CDR3 protein: CAWSLNLYNEQFF. The CDR3 DNA reads TGTGCCTGGAGCCTGAATCTATACAATGAGCAGTTCTTC.

This clone was seen a single time. This chain uses TRBV12-5 with TRBJ2-5; D is unclear. Looked up from germline, CDR1 is LGHNT and CDR2 is FRNRAP. The V gene lost 0 bases and the J gene lost 4 bases, with 0 bases spanning the gap. CDR3 length equals 11 residues. CDR3 sequence: CASGLVETQYF. The CDR3 coding sequence is TGTGCTAGTGGTTTGGTAGAGACCCAGTACTTC.